What follows are 16 T cell receptor beta chains derived from one specimen sequenced in a study of identical twins. TCRdb analysed the 5' RACE reads with MiXCR anew, one entry per CDR3 protein. Of 500,000 to 700,000 distinct CDR3 sequences listed, roughly 7.1% are singletons. Another study also made use of these data, one on yellow fever vaccine responses in identical twins.

The sample consisted of PBMCs. These receptors came from a woman under 30 in good health.

Regarding this clonotype: An end of the junction differs from the germline gene, which may be a read error. The V and J genes are TRBV20-1 and TRBJ2-1; 10 nucleotides agree with TRBD1. There are 17 residues in the CDR3. Germline CDR1 reads DFQATT; CDR2 reads SNEGSKA (reference sequence). CDR3 residues: CCARDLNRDRGHNEQFF. The CDR3 nucleotides are TGCTGTGCTAGAGATCTCAATAGGGACAGGGGTCACAATGAGCAGTTCTTC.

This chain connects TRBV29-1 to TRBJ2-1, with a tentative D call TRBD1 (5 bases). The CDR3 loop spans 12 amino acids. Germline lookup yields CDR1 SQVTM and CDR2 ANQGSEA. Trimming stripped 7 bases from V and 7 bases from J, with 14 bases between. The CDR3 reads CSGGRVLNEQFF. For the CDR3, the DNA is TGCAGCGGCGGCAGGGTCCTGAATGAGCAGTTCTTC.

The rearrangement joins TRBV27 to TRBJ2-4; D call uncertain. The V and J ends lost 2 bases and 0 bases respectively, with 11 bases between them. Germline-derived CDR1 and CDR2 are MNHEY and SMNVEV (reference sequence). The CDR3 covers 16 residues. The CDR3 is CASSLGPTLAKNIQYF. The CDR3 DNA is TGTGCCAGCAGTTTAGGCCCCACGTTAGCCAAAAACATTCAGTACTTC.

This clonotype was observed many times. The chain links TRBV7-2 to TRBJ2-5; maybe TRBD2 (7 bases). The V gene's germline CDR1 is SGHTA and CDR2 FQGNSA. This CDR3 comprises 13 residues. Trimming cost V 6 bases and J 5 bases, with 13 bases left between them. The CDR3 region has the DNA TGTGCCAGCAGGAGGGGGGGAGGGGAGACCCAGTACTTC. It is translated as CASRRGGGETQYF. Drawing the rest from reference TRBV7-2 and TRBJ2-5, the complete variable domain is GAGVSQSPSNKVTEKGKDVELRCDPISGHTALYWYRQSLGQGLEFLIYFQGNSAPDKSGLPSDRFSAERTGGSVSTLTIQRTQQEDSAVYLCASRRGGGETQYFGPGTRLLVL.

The chain couples TRBV15 to TRBJ2-6, with 8 nucleotides matching TRBD1. Germline V lookup: CDR1 LNHNV, CDR2 YYDKDF (reference sequence). The CDR3 spans 19 residues. J was trimmed by 0 bases and V by 3 bases; bases with no gene match: 10. CDR3 in amino acids: CATSSIGTGHSSGANVLTF. The CDR3 DNA sequence: TGTGCCACCAGCAGTATCGGGACAGGCCACAGCTCTGGGGCCAACGTCCTGACTTTC.

The chain carries TRBV29-1 and TRBJ2-7; the D gene is possibly TRBD2 (5 bases). CDR1 and CDR2 from the germline V gene are SQVTM and ANQGSEA. CDR3 length equals 13 residues. V was shortened by 6 bases and J by 2 bases, with 14 bases between the two germline ends. CDR3 in amino acids: CSVVSDGAYEQYF. As DNA, the CDR3 is TGCAGCGTCGTTTCTGACGGGGCCTACGAGCAGTACTTC.

There are many counts of this clonotype. The J gene is TRBJ2-3, the V gene TRBV5-1, with D uncertain. This CDR3 has 12 amino acids. Trimming removed 0 bases at V and 4 bases at J, with 3 bases between. Germline CDR1 and CDR2: SGHRS and YFSETQ. The CDR3 DNA reads TGCGCCAGCAGCTTGGAGGCAGATACGCAGTATTTT. Residues: CASSLEADTQYF.

This clonotype was seen repeatedly, ten times or more. The J gene is TRBJ2-2, the V gene TRBV28; the match to TRBD1 covers 9 bases. V gave up 10 bases and J gave up 5 bases; unmatched junction bases: 20. The germline V gene encodes CDR1 MDHEN and CDR2 SYDVKM. The CDR3 is made up of 18 amino acids. The chain's CDR3 is CATGIQQGAFGWTGELFF. CDR3 coding DNA: TGTGCCACCGGGATCCAACAGGGGGCGTTTGGTTGGACCGGGGAGCTGTTTTTT.

This chain connects TRBV7-6 to TRBJ2-5, with D possibly being TRBD1 (6 bases). CDR1 SGHVS and CDR2 FNYEAQ come from the germline V gene. The CDR3 has 15 residues. Trimming removed 5 bases from V and 2 bases from J, with 15 bases in between. The CDR3 sequence: CASSHTGSQQETQYF. DNA of the CDR3: TGTGCCAGCAGCCATACAGGGTCTCAACAAGAGACCCAGTACTTC.

The J gene is TRBJ2-3, the V gene TRBV12-3 or TRBV12-4; 11 bases are a match to TRBD1. The CDR3 runs 15 residues. J lost 4 bases, V lost 6 bases, and 6 bases had no gene match. The CDR3 DNA is TGTGCCAGCAGAAGGACAGGGGGCGGTTCAGATACGCAGTATTTT. Its protein is CASRRTGGGSDTQYF.

There are many counts of this clonotype. The chain has TRBV25-1 and TRBJ1-1, with a tentative D call TRBD1 (6 bases). The CDR3 is 13 amino acids. Germline V gene data show CDR1 as MGHDK and CDR2 as SYGVNS. Between the trimmed V and J ends, which lost 7 bases and 2 bases, there was a span of 11 bases. The CDR3 DNA sequence: TGTGCCAGCACCCTGACAGGCAACACTGAAGCTTTCTTT. Protein sequence: CASTLTGNTEAFF. Full variable domain (remainder filled in from reference TRBV25-1 and TRBJ1-1): EADIYQTPRYLVIGTGKKITLECSQTMGHDKMYWYQQDPGMELHLIHYSYGVNSTEKGDLSSESTVSRIRTEHFPLTLESARPSHTSQYLCASTLTGNTEAFFGQGTRLTVV.

This clonotype was counted a few times. The chain carries TRBV6-2 or TRBV6-3 and TRBJ1-1, with D unclear. Per the germline V gene, CDR1 is MNHEY and CDR2 is SVGEGT. This CDR3 spans 14 amino acids. V lost 7 bases, J lost 0 bases, and 12 bases lay in between. As DNA, the CDR3 is TGTGCCAGCACCGAAGAACACATGAACACTGAAGCTTTCTTT. Its protein product is CASTEEHMNTEAFF.

The chain joins TRBV28 to TRBJ1-2; unclear D gene. The ends were cut back, 2 bases at V and 5 bases at J, with 12 bases in the middle. The CDR3 contains 14 residues. The germline V gene has CDR1 MDHEN and CDR2 SYDVKM. The CDR3: CASSLVTVRYGYTF. The CDR3 nucleotides are TGTGCCAGCAGTTTAGTCACAGTGCGATATGGCTACACCTTC.

At least ten counts were recorded for this clonotype. V gene TRBV7-2 combines with J gene TRBJ1-2; D is undetermined. CDR1 and CDR2 from the germline V gene are SGHTA and FQGNSA. This CDR3 has 14 amino acids. V lost 1 base and J 6 bases, leaving 12 bases between the germline ends. The CDR3 reads CASSLEDGVNGYTF. CDR3 bases: TGTGCCAGCAGCTTAGAGGATGGGGTGAATGGCTACACCTTC.

This clonotype was seen many times. The chain recombines TRBV20-1 with TRBJ1-1; no clear D gene. Germline-derived CDR1 and CDR2 are DFQATT and SNEGSKA (reference sequence). The CDR3 has 12 residues. The V gene lost 3 bases and the J gene lost 3 bases, with 8 bases spanning the gap. As DNA, the CDR3 is TGCAGTGCTAGTATCGACGACACTGAAGCTTTCTTT. This gives the protein CSASIDDTEAFF.

The table lists this clonotype with a few counts. This chain joins TRBV4-1 and TRBJ2-7; a weak D match, TRBD2 (5 bases). The CDR3 extends over 15 amino acids. CDR1 MGHRA and CDR2 YSYEKL come from the germline V gene. V was cut by 0 bases and J by 4 bases, with 13 bases left in between. The CDR3 DNA reads as TGCGCCAGCAGCCAAGACCCGGGGATAAGTTACGAGCAGTACTTC. Translation gives CASSQDPGISYEQYF.